The clone carrying this T cell receptor (beta chain) turned up a few times. As yet, its antigen is unknown. Trimming cost V 5 bases and J 5 bases; bases outside gene matches: 8. The germline CDR1 and CDR2 sequences are SEHNR and FQNEAQ (reference sequence). CDR3 length equals 15 residues. These data belong to a study of cytomegalovirus exposure and HLA in healthy donors. Primers for the PCR totalled 60 Vbeta and 13 Jbeta. Clones were read by immunoSEQ multiplex PCR, and TCRdb kept only the in-frame ones, dropping some. The table includes 180,000 or so clones, about four fifths detected once. Whole-study results and caveats: A later analysis found TCR association rates differed by HLA locus, highest for DRB1 and lowest for HLA-C.

This clonotype originated in a woman under 30 in good health and CMV-seropositive. Source material: PBMCs. The chain joins TRBV7-9 to TRBJ2-4; 8 nucleotides match TRBD2. As DNA, the CDR3 is TGTGCCAGCAGCAGCTGGGGACTAGGGGAAAACATTCAGTACTTC. It encodes CASSSWGLGENIQYF.